Below, 18 T cell receptor beta chains from the same sample are listed, as sequenced in a study of T cells in Graves' hyperthyroidism and ophthalmopathy. Amplified TCR beta CDR3 regions came from RNA transcripts. Using the HTBI primer set, a first-round RT-PCR was run on the TCR CDR3. TCRdb re-called the multiplex PCR reads with MiXCR, one entry per CDR3 protein. Found here are about 640,000 distinct CDR3 sequences, less than 25% of them singletons; the top ten hold under 35%. The specimen sequenced was blood. Source of these receptors: a man younger than 40 with Graves' ophthalmopathy.

V usage is TRBV4-3 and J usage is TRBJ2-3, with TRBD2 matching 7 bases. Germline assignment: CDR1 LGHNA and CDR2 YSLEER. This CDR3 is built from 16 residues. Unmatched junction bases numbered 5, after V lost 2 bases and J lost 0 bases. The CDR3 coding sequence is TGCGCCAGCAGCCAATCCCGAGCGGGGAGCACAGATACGCAGTATTTT. This sequence encodes CASSQSRAGSTDTQYF.

The table lists this clonotype with a count of one. A much larger clone lies one base from this, so it may be a read error. The CDR3 does not end in the conserved phenylalanine or tryptophan, so this is likely a read error. V usage is TRBV28 and J usage is TRBJ1-1, with unresolved D. Trimming left V 4 bases short and J 4 bases short, with 7 bases between. This CDR3 spans 12 amino acids. Germline assignment: CDR1 MDHEN and CDR2 SYDVKM. CDR3 protein: CASSSAFTEAFL. The CDR3 region has the DNA TGTGCCAGCAGTTCTGCCTTCACTGAAGCTTTCCTT.

This clonotype has only a few counts. The chain joins TRBV5-5 to TRBJ2-1, with 9 bases aligning to TRBD1. Germline trimming cut 5 bases from V and 0 bases from J; bases unmatched to any gene: 12. Germline assignment: CDR1 SGHKS and CDR2 YYEKEE (reference sequence). The CDR3 length is 18 residues. This chain's CDR3 is CASSWTGTGSSSYNEQFF. CDR3 DNA: TGTGCCAGCAGTTGGACCGGGACAGGGTCTTCCTCCTACAATGAGCAGTTCTTC.

Ten or more counts support this clonotype. The chain has TRBV20-1 and TRBJ2-7, with TRBD1 identical over 11 bases. Looked up from germline, CDR1 is DFQATT and CDR2 is SNEGSKA (reference sequence). There are 14 residues in the CDR3. J was trimmed by 4 bases and V by 3 bases; bases with no gene match: 5. The DNA of the CDR3 is TGCAGTGCTAGTCCTGGACAGGGGGCTTACGAGCAGTACTTC. This gives the protein CSASPGQGAYEQYF.

This clonotype was counted only a few times. Given the absence of the conserved phenylalanine or tryptophan at the CDR3 end, a read error is likely. The rearrangement links TRBV30 to TRBJ2-1, with 11 bases identical to TRBD1. V dropped 8 bases and J dropped 4; count of bases not matched to a gene: 4. The germline CDR1 and CDR2 sequences are GTSNPN and SVGIG (reference sequence). The CDR3 has 13 residues. In nucleotides, the CDR3 is TGTGCCCGCCGGGACAGGGGGTACAATGAGCAGTTCTCC. As protein: CARRDRGYNEQFS.

This clonotype was observed at least ten times. The chain recombines TRBV2 with TRBJ2-1; 9 bases match TRBD2. CDR3 length equals 18 residues. Per the germline V gene, CDR1 is SNHLY and CDR2 is FYNNEI. The trim removed 0 bases at V and 8 bases at J, leaving 14 bases unmatched. The chain's CDR3 is CASSEALLTSGPSDEQFF. The CDR3 DNA is TGTGCCAGCAGTGAAGCGCTTTTGACTAGCGGCCCTTCTGATGAGCAGTTCTTC.

This clonotype was seen a handful of times. The V call is TRBV27, the J call TRBJ2-7; a weak D match, TRBD1 (6 bases). Germline V lookup: CDR1 MNHEY, CDR2 SMNVEV (reference sequence). V was cut by 5 bases and J by 4 bases, with 18 bases left in between. CDR3 length: 15 amino acids. This chain's CDR3 is CASSPTGTPPYEQYF. DNA for the CDR3: TGTGCCAGCAGTCCCACGGGGACACCTCCTTACGAGCAGTACTTC.

This clonotype occurred a few times. The CDR3 region is CSASEGGETQYF. The CDR3 DNA is TGCAGTGCTAGCGAGGGCGGCGAGACCCAGTACTTC. The V call is TRBV20-1, the J call TRBJ2-5, with TRBD2 as a possible D gene (5 bases). V lost 3 bases to trimming and J lost 5 bases, with 10 bases between them. The germline gives CDR1 DFQATT, CDR2 SNEGSKA (reference sequence). CDR3 length equals 12 residues.

This clonotype came up a few times. The V and J genes are TRBV7-9 and TRBJ2-7; the D is unclear. Trimming stripped 5 bases from V and 4 bases from J, with 21 bases between. The CDR3 has 16 residues. In germline, CDR1 is SEHNR, CDR2 FQNEAQ (reference sequence). CDR3 DNA: TGTGCCAGCAGCCCGAACCCCTGGGATAGGGTGTACGAGCAGTACTTC. Its protein is CASSPNPWDRVYEQYF.

In its sample, this clonotype was seen a few times. This chain uses TRBV14 with TRBJ2-3, with a possible D match to TRBD1 (6 bases). Looked up from germline, CDR1 is SGHDN and CDR2 is FVKESK. This CDR3 spans 15 amino acids. Trimming took 1 base from V and 2 from J, leaving 10 bases between them. CDR3 residues: CASSQGWTATDTQYF. The CDR3 region has the DNA TGTGCCAGCAGCCAAGGGTGGACAGCCACAGATACGCAGTATTTT.

The chain employs TRBV5-1 and TRBJ1-5, with no clear D. The V and J ends lost 0 bases and 5 bases respectively, with 12 bases between them. The CDR3 length is 15 residues. From germline, CDR1 is SGHRS and CDR2 YFSETQ. CDR3 sequence (DNA): TGCGCCAGCAGCTTGGAGGGCTCAACTCATCAGCCCCAGCATTTT. Protein: CASSLEGSTHQPQHF. The complete variable domain, with remaining parts taken from reference TRBV5-1 and TRBJ1-5, reads KAGVTQTPRYLIKTRGQQVTLSCSPISGHRSVSWYQQTPGQGLQFLFEYFSETQRNKGNFPGRFSGRQFSNSRSEMNVSTLELGDSALYLCASSLEGSTHQPQHFGDGTRLSIL.

Many counts were recorded for this clonotype. The rearrangement joins TRBV7-8 to TRBJ1-2; 8 nucleotides agree with TRBD1. J gave up 8 bases and V 1 base, and 6 bases lay outside the gene matches. The germline gives CDR1 SGHVS, CDR2 FQNEAQ. CDR3 length: 14 amino acids. The CDR3: CASSLVDRGGGYTF. The CDR3 coding sequence is TGTGCCAGCAGCTTAGTTGACAGGGGAGGAGGCTACACCTTC.

This clonotype was detected a few times. The chain uses TRBV6-4 and TRBJ1-2; D gene ambiguous. The CDR3 totals 14 residues. CDR1 and CDR2 (germline): MRHNA, SNTAGT. V dropped 0 bases and J dropped 6 bases, with 11 bases sitting between them. CDR3 protein: CASSDSGPRDGYTF. In DNA, the CDR3 is TGTGCCAGCAGTGACTCGGGCCCGCGGGATGGCTACACCTTC.

This clonotype appeared a few times. The chain is built from TRBV12-3 or TRBV12-4 and TRBJ1-6, with 8 bases lining up with TRBD1. The CDR3 has 14 amino acids. The junction had 6 bases not matched to a gene; V was cut back by 7 bases and J by 7 bases. The CDR3 sequence is CASTWTGLNSPLHF. The CDR3 DNA reads TGTGCCAGCACCTGGACAGGGTTGAATTCACCCCTCCACTTT.

This clonotype appeared a few times. The chain recombines TRBV6-1 with TRBJ2-7; the D is unclear. V lost 8 bases, J lost 3 bases, and 11 bases lay in between. Germline V gene data show CDR1 as MNHNS and CDR2 as SASEGT. The CDR3 runs 12 residues. The chain's CDR3 is CASGVALYEQYF. The CDR3 DNA sequence: TGTGCCAGCGGAGTTGCCCTCTACGAGCAGTACTTC.

This clonotype was seen a few times. The V call is TRBV28, the J call TRBJ2-5; possible D gene TRBD2, 6 bases. Germline V gene sequence: CDR1 MDHEN, CDR2 SYDVKM. This CDR3 region has 16 residues. V shed 1 base and J shed 5 bases, with 17 bases lying between them. The DNA for the CDR3 is TGTGCCAGCAGTTTATCTGCTAGCGAATTTGGTGAGACCCAGTACTTC. It codes for CASSLSASEFGETQYF.

This clonotype showed up many times. The chain employs TRBV20-1 and TRBJ1-2, with 10 bases identical to TRBD1. V lost 0 bases to trimming and J lost 7 bases; unmatched junction nucleotides: 5. Germline CDR1 and CDR2: DFQATT and SNEGSKA (reference sequence). This CDR3 region has 14 residues. The CDR3 DNA reads as TGCAGTGCTAGAGATGTGACAGGGGGCTTTGGCTACACCTTC. Protein: CSARDVTGGFGYTF.

This clonotype has a count of ten or more. The chain joins TRBV3-1 to TRBJ2-7; D gene unclear. CDR1 LGHDT and CDR2 YNNKEL come from the germline V gene (reference sequence). V was shortened by 0 bases and J by 3 bases, with 3 bases between the two germline ends. The CDR3 loop spans 12 amino acids. The DNA for the CDR3 is TGTGCCAGCAGCCAAGACTTCTACGAGCAGTACTTC. Translated: CASSQDFYEQYF.